One sample yielded the 2 T cell receptor beta chains listed below, sequenced in a study of T cells in Graves' hyperthyroidism and ophthalmopathy. TCR beta CDR3 regions were amplified from RNA. Researchers ran a first-round RT-PCR on the TCR CDR3 using the HTBI primer set. MiXCR was run by TCRdb on the multiplex PCR reads, yielding one entry per CDR3 protein. The sample yields roughly 280,000 distinct CDR3 sequences, roughly 20% seen once. Sample: blood. These receptor sequences come from a man aged 25 to 40 with Graves' ophthalmopathy.

The chain joins TRBV10-1 to TRBJ1-5; D possibly corresponds to TRBD1 (5 bases). Deletions cut 7 bases from V and 4 bases from J, with 11 bases between. CDR1 and CDR2 from the germline V gene are WNHNN and SYGVQD (reference sequence). The length of the CDR3 is 13 residues. The CDR3 sequence: CASTRDHNQPQHF. The CDR3, as DNA: TGCGCCAGCACCCGGGACCATAATCAGCCCCAGCATTTT.

Points on this clonotype: Just one base apart from a much larger clone, this may be a read error. V and J are TRBV28 and TRBJ1-5; no reliable D call. The germline gives CDR1 MDHEN, CDR2 SYDVKM. The CDR3 totals 13 residues. V lost 6 bases and J 11 bases, leaving 17 bases between the germline ends. The CDR3 loop reads CASSPPSGSAQHF. CDR3 nucleotide sequence: TGTGCCAGCAGCCCTCCCTCAGGCAGTGCCCAGCATTTT.